These 27 T cell receptor beta chains came from one sample sequenced in a study of shared clonotypes between healthy human individuals. The data were produced by immunoSEQ multiplex PCR, yet TCRdb's version contains in-frame clones alone and is incomplete. This table holds around 2,000,000 clones, 95% found once. Sequencing was carried out using naive CD4+ T cells sorted from blood. Subset described: CD45RA+ positively selected. The source is a man aged 18 to 35 in good health.

The genes are TRBV27 and TRBJ2-3, with D unclear. The CDR3 runs to 13 residues. Germline V gives CDR1 MNHEY, CDR2 SMNVEV (reference sequence). Trimming removed 6 bases at V and 2 bases at J, with 9 bases between. The CDR3, as DNA: TGTGCCAGCAGGCGAGTGGTCACAGATACGCAGTATTTT. Translated, it gives CASRRVVTDTQYF.

The chain carries TRBV7-9 and TRBJ2-5; TRBD1 or TRBD2 may be the D gene (6 bases each). The V gene's germline CDR1 is SEHNR and CDR2 FQNEAQ (reference sequence). This CDR3 spans 12 amino acids. V lost 5 bases and J 14 bases, leaving 18 bases between the germline ends. DNA of the CDR3: TGTGCCAGCAGCCCCCGGGGGCAGGGGAGTTACTTC. This sequence encodes CASSPRGQGSYF.

As regards this clone: Other DNA variants within this sample encode the same CDR3. The V gene is TRBV5-1, the J gene TRBJ1-6; 7 nucleotides line up with TRBD1. The germline CDR1 and CDR2 sequences are SGHRS and YFSETQ. The length of the CDR3 is 16 residues. After removal of 4 bases from V and 0 bases from J, the junction contained 4 bases not matched to a gene. The CDR3 here is CASSLTGSSYNSPLHF. For the CDR3, the DNA is TGCGCCAGCAGCCTGACAGGGAGCTCCTATAATTCACCCCTCCACTTT. The full variable domain, rest sourced from reference TRBV5-1 and TRBJ1-6, is KAGVTQTPRYLIKTRGQQVTLSCSPISGHRSVSWYQQTPGQGLQFLFEYFSETQRNKGNFPGRFSGRQFSNSRSEMNVSTLELGDSALYLCASSLTGSSYNSPLHFGNGTRLTVT.

This clone was seen a single time. The CDR3 is CASSQEAGSGGGYTF. As DNA, the CDR3 is TGCGCCAGCAGCCAAGAGGCCGGTAGCGGCGGTGGCTACACCTTC. The genes are TRBV4-3 and TRBJ1-2; D remains ambiguous. V shed 0 bases and J shed 7 bases, with 15 bases lying between them. Germline V gene data show CDR1 as LGHNA and CDR2 as YSLEER. CDR3 length: 15 residues.

As for this clone: The sample contains more than one DNA sequence encoding this CDR3. The CDR3 DNA reads TGTGCCAGCTCATCAGCGGGAGGGCCGAACACCGGGGAGCTGTTTTTT. It codes for CASSSAGGPNTGELFF. The rearrangement joins TRBV18 to TRBJ2-2, with TRBD2 matching 10 bases. From germline, CDR1 is KGHSH and CDR2 LQKENI. Trimming took 5 bases from V and 0 from J; bases not matched to a gene: 3. This CDR3 spans 16 amino acids.

The rearrangement links TRBV30 to TRBJ1-5; D uncertain. The CDR3 has 13 residues. V was cut by 0 bases and J by 7 bases, with 10 bases left in between. Per germline, CDR1 GTSNPN and CDR2 SVGIG (reference sequence). CDR3 region: CAWSVRFGQPQHF. The DNA for the CDR3 is TGTGCCTGGAGTGTACGATTCGGGCAGCCCCAGCATTTT.

Points on this clone: The same CDR3 arises from other DNA sequences in this sample as well. The rearrangement links TRBV30 to TRBJ1-1, with 7 nucleotides matching TRBD1. With 2 bases clipped from V and 1 base from J, the junction kept 1 base outside the gene matches. Germline CDR1 and CDR2: GTSNPN and SVGIG (reference sequence). The CDR3 totals 13 residues. The DNA of the CDR3 is TGTGCCTGGAGTAGGGACAGGAACACTGAAGCTTTCTTT. It translates to CAWSRDRNTEAFF.

To note about this clone: At the DNA level, this CDR3 is encoded by other sequences in the same sample as well. The rearrangement links TRBV5-1 to TRBJ2-7, with TRBD2 matching over 14 bases. CDR1 and CDR2 from the germline V gene are SGHRS and YFSETQ. The junction had 2 bases not matched to a gene; V was cut back by 3 bases and J by 3 bases. This CDR3 contains 15 residues. The CDR3 loop reads CASSWGTSGSYEQYF. The CDR3 region has the DNA TGCGCCAGCAGCTGGGGGACTAGCGGGAGCTACGAGCAGTACTTC.

The genes are TRBV6-5 and TRBJ1-6, with D possibly being TRBD1 (5 bases). The germline V and J ends were trimmed by 6 bases and 7 bases, with 13 bases remaining between them. Looked up from germline, CDR1 is MNHEY and CDR2 is SVGAGI. This CDR3 is built from 14 residues. The CDR3 nucleotides read TGTGCCAGCAGACGGGGCAGCGGAAATTCACCCCTCCACTTT. Its protein is CASRRGSGNSPLHF.

The chain recombines TRBV6-6 with TRBJ2-7; TRBD1 aligns across 10 bases. CDR3 size: 15 residues. CDR1 is MNHNY and CDR2 is SVGAGI in the germline V gene (reference sequence). Trimming cost V 9 bases and J 6 bases; bases outside gene matches: 14. CDR3: CASFRSGTGDFEQYF. The CDR3 coding sequence is TGTGCCAGTTTCCGATCCGGGACAGGGGATTTCGAGCAGTACTTC.

As regards this clone: Different DNA sequences within this sample yield the same CDR3. CDR3 DNA: TGTGCCAGTGAGGGGAACACTGAAGCTTTCTTT. It yields the protein CASEGNTEAFF. The gene calls are TRBV6-5 and TRBJ1-1; no definite D call. Trimming pared 9 bases from V and 1 base from J, leaving 6 bases between. The germline V gene has CDR1 MNHEY and CDR2 SVGAGI. This CDR3 spans 11 amino acids.

Points on this clone: Other DNA sequences in the same sample also yield this CDR3. The rearrangement joins TRBV6-5 to TRBJ1-5; no reliable D call. The CDR3 is 13 amino acids. V dropped 0 bases and J dropped 4 bases, with 4 bases sitting between them. Per the germline V gene, CDR1 is MNHEY and CDR2 is SVGAGI. CDR3 nucleotides: TGTGCCAGCAGTTACTCCTTAAATCAGCCCCAGCATTTT. Amino acids: CASSYSLNQPQHF.

The genes are TRBV6-5 and TRBJ2-4; unclear D gene. Germline values: CDR1 MNHEY, CDR2 SVGAGI. CDR3 length equals 11 residues. V gave up 4 bases and J gave up 7 bases, with 5 bases separating them. Here the CDR3 reads CASSLENIQYF. In nucleotides, the CDR3 is TGTGCCAGCAGTTTGGAGAACATTCAGTACTTC.

This clone turned up a few times. This sequence joins TRBV21-1 and TRBJ2-7; the table's D gene call, TRBD2, was not cross checked with the DNA. TRBV21-1 is an annotated pseudogene. The length of the CDR3 is 19 residues. The CDR3 sequence: CASSLKSQNRTSRSYEQYF. DNA of the CDR3: TGTGCCAGCAGCCTTAAATCCCAGAATAGGACTAGCAGATCCTACGAGCAGTACTTC.

Ten or more counts support this clone. Other DNA sequences in this sample translate to the same CDR3. The chain has TRBV20-1 and TRBJ1-4; D uncertain. This CDR3 is 11 amino acids long. Trimming stripped 5 bases from V and 5 bases from J, with 6 bases between. Germline V lookup: CDR1 DFQATT, CDR2 SNEGSKA (reference sequence). CDR3 region: CSAASNEKLFF. CDR3 DNA: TGCAGTGCTGCCTCCAATGAAAAACTGTTTTTT.

This chain uses TRBV28 with TRBJ1-2; 7 bases agree with TRBD1. This CDR3 spans 16 amino acids. CDR1 is MDHEN and CDR2 is SYDVKM in the germline V gene. The V and J ends lost 5 bases and 2 bases, in that order; junction bases with no gene match: 11. CDR3 residues: CASSTYLLGGNYGYTF. The DNA of the CDR3 is TGTGCCAGCAGTACCTACCTCCTAGGGGGCAACTATGGCTACACCTTC.

This clone occurred once. The chain uses TRBV19 and TRBJ1-1; a possible D gene is TRBD1 (5 bases). The CDR3 has 13 amino acids. The ends were cut back, 7 bases at V and 6 bases at J, with 15 bases in the middle. Per the germline V gene, CDR1 is LNHDA and CDR2 is SQIVND (reference sequence). The CDR3 protein is CASIGPGTAEAFF. CDR3 sequence (DNA): TGTGCCAGTATCGGGCCGGGGACGGCTGAAGCTTTCTTT.

Comment on this clone: Different DNA sequences within this sample yield the same CDR3. This chain joins TRBV11-3 and TRBJ2-5; TRBD2 aligns across 7 bases. There are 12 residues in the CDR3. Germline values: CDR1 SGHNT, CDR2 YENEEA. Trimming at V came to 5 bases and at J to 5 bases, leaving 2 bases not matched to a gene. The DNA for the CDR3 is TGTGCCAGCAGCCGGGGAGGGGAGACCCAGTACTTC. Encoded protein: CASSRGGETQYF.

The J gene is TRBJ1-2, the V gene TRBV28; TRBD1 aligns across 8 bases. The length of the CDR3 is 14 residues. CDR1 is MDHEN, CDR2 SYDVKM, per germline. Trimming at V came to 7 bases and at J to 2 bases, leaving 6 bases not matched to a gene. CDR3 DNA: TGTGCCAGCACCACAGGGGGGCCCAACTATGGCTACACCTTC. As protein: CASTTGGPNYGYTF.

Regarding this clone: Additional DNA sequences in this sample encode the identical CDR3. V usage is TRBV7-9 and J usage is TRBJ1-2; D unresolved. The CDR3 loop spans 13 amino acids. V lost 2 bases and J 2 bases, leaving 6 bases between the germline ends. From germline, CDR1 is SEHNR and CDR2 FQNEAQ (reference sequence). CDR3 in DNA: TGTGCCAGCAGCTTAAGAGACAACTATGGCTACACCTTC. Amino acid sequence: CASSLRDNYGYTF.

V and J are TRBV19 and TRBJ1-5, with 7 bases identical to TRBD1. Germline-derived CDR1 and CDR2 are LNHDA and SQIVND (reference sequence). The CDR3 length is 15 residues. J gave up 4 bases and V 5 bases, and 8 bases lay outside the gene matches. CDR3: CASSPDRVGNQPQHF. In nucleotides, the CDR3 is TGTGCCAGTAGTCCCGACAGGGTAGGAAATCAGCCCCAGCATTTT.

The J gene is TRBJ2-2, the V gene TRBV2; no clear D. The CDR3 length is 16 residues. V shed 2 bases and J shed 5 bases, with 15 bases lying between them. CDR1 and CDR2 from the germline V gene are SNHLY and FYNNEI. The CDR3 spells CASSEPTGYGTGELFF. The CDR3 coding sequence is TGTGCCAGCAGTGAACCTACCGGGTATGGGACCGGGGAGCTGTTTTTT.

The genes are TRBV5-1 and TRBJ2-7; D perhaps matches TRBD2 (6 bases). Germline V CDR1 and CDR2: SGHRS, YFSETQ. Trimming removed 5 bases at V and 6 bases at J, with 9 bases between. CDR3 size: 11 residues. The CDR3: CASRREVEQYF. CDR3 in DNA: TGCGCCAGCAGGAGGGAGGTCGAGCAGTACTTC.

V and J are TRBV5-1 and TRBJ2-7; D is unclear. This CDR3 is built from 14 residues. Trimming took off 1 base at V and 5 bases at J, with 13 bases between the two ends. Germline lookup yields CDR1 SGHRS and CDR2 YFSETQ. CDR3 coding DNA: TGCGCCAGCAGCTTGTTGTCTATGGCCCACGAGCAGTACTTC. Its translation: CASSLLSMAHEQYF.

This clone was found once. This chain links TRBV6-5 with TRBJ2-7, with TRBD1 matching over 7 bases. Germline V lookup: CDR1 MNHEY, CDR2 SVGAGI. With V trimmed by 8 bases and J by 7 bases, 11 bases remained unmatched. The CDR3 is made up of 13 amino acids. CDR3 in amino acids: CASGDSSLWEQYF. In DNA form, the CDR3 reads TGTGCCAGCGGGGACAGTTCCCTGTGGGAGCAGTACTTC.

In DNA, the CDR3 is TGTGCCAGCAGCTCCCTAGCGGATACGCAGTATTTT. It specifies CASSSLADTQYF. The gene calls are TRBV6-6 and TRBJ2-3; the D gene is possibly TRBD2 (6 bases). The V gene's germline CDR1 is MNHNY and CDR2 SVGAGI (reference sequence). This CDR3 has 12 amino acids. V gave up 6 bases and J gave up 6 bases, with 10 bases separating them.

V and J are TRBV28 and TRBJ1-4; possible D gene TRBD1, 5 bases. The germline V and J ends were trimmed by 6 bases and 8 bases, with 16 bases remaining between them. CDR3 size: 14 residues. Germline V gene lookup returns CDR1 MDHEN and CDR2 SYDVKM. This CDR3 is CASRSGSGREKLFF. CDR3 bases: TGTGCCAGCAGGTCAGGGTCTGGTCGGGAAAAACTGTTTTTT.